This T cell receptor (beta chain) was captured by sequencing in a study of response to subunit inactivated influenza vaccine (dated by TCRdb to 2016 to 2018). The study in broad terms: Deep quantitative T cell receptor repertoire profiling was used in the study to track responses to a trivalent subunit inactivated influenza vaccine. What the study reported, not specific to this receptor: It was suggested by the authors that each seasonal influenza vaccination may recruit only a limited number of new T cells.

The library came from RT-PCR. Sequencing used an Illumina HiSeq 2500. The raw public reads went through TCRdb reprocessing: fastp at Q25, MiXCR clone calling, in-frame beta chains kept. Rows are combined by CDR3 protein, so each entry shows the most common genes and DNA. Across this sample there are about 780,000 distinct CDR3 sequences, with around 18% seen only once. The ten top clones hold 11% of the sample. As to this clonotype: Its antigen remains unidentified. Base qualities were left out, and no much larger clone turns up one base away.

The CDR3 numbers 15 residues from cysteine through phenylalanine. CDR3 DNA only is kept here, 45 bases in frame from base 1. CDR1 and CDR2 are drawn from the germline V gene: MNHNS, SASEGT. V is trimmed back by 3 bases and J by 1 base, and the junction contains 2 bases that no gene match accounts for. The rearrangement combines TRBV6-1 with TRBJ2-3, with 9 middle bases fitting TRBD2. The receptor comes from a man in his forties or fifties who received an inactivated influenza vaccine. Donor details come from another sample of the same person, matched by shared clones. Sequenced here: PBMCs from blood, sampled about 5 days after vaccination. The nucleotide sequence reads as follows: TGTGCCAGCAGTGATAGCGGGAGCCGCACAGATACGCAGTATTTT. This yields the protein CASSDSGSRTDTQYF.